This T cell receptor (beta chain) was profiled in a study of blood T cell repertoires in COVID-19. This clone was counted once. CDR1 and CDR2 (germline): SGHRS, YFSETQ. Trimming took 4 bases from V and 1 from J, leaving 11 bases between them. This CDR3 is 14 amino acids long. Profiling relied on immunoSEQ multiplex PCR, and the TCRdb table lists in-frame clones only, not all of them. The repertoire has about 100,000 clones, 85% of them found once; the top ten carry over 2%. The rearrangement joins TRBV5-1 to TRBJ2-5, with D tentatively TRBD1 (6 bases). The receptor was derived from a human donor in a cohort sampled during active COVID-19. Sequencing was performed on peripheral blood. CDR3 amino acids: CASSRTDSQETQYF. The DNA for the CDR3 is TGCGCCAGCAGCCGGACGGACAGCCAAGAGACCCAGTACTTC. Drawing the rest from reference TRBV5-1 and TRBJ2-5, the complete variable domain is KAGVTQTPRYLIKTRGQQVTLSCSPISGHRSVSWYQQTPGQGLQFLFEYFSETQRNKGNFPGRFSGRQFSNSRSEMNVSTLELGDSALYLCASSRTDSQETQYFGPGTRLLVL.